The 23 T cell receptor beta chains below were found in one sample sequenced in a study of molecular identifiers for immune sequencing clone quantification. MiXCR was run by TCRdb on the PCR reads, yielding one entry per CDR3 protein. This table has more than 70,000 distinct CDR3 sequences, approximately 22% appearing once. The sequencing sample was made of naive CD8+ T cells from blood, with Jurkat cell RNA spiked in. The subset denotes: FACS-sorted CD8+CD4-CCR7+CD45RA+ naive T cells. Receptors originate from a human donor in good health. Some libraries in this study had Jurkat cell RNA spiked in.

A note on this clonotype: This may be a read error, as it is one base from a much larger clone. The rearrangement uses TRBV27 and TRBJ2-5; D possibly corresponds to TRBD2 (7 bases). CDR1 is MNHEY, CDR2 SMNVEV, per germline (reference sequence). V lost 5 bases, J lost 1 base, and 23 bases lay in between. The CDR3 length is 18 residues. CDR3 amino acids: CASSRLSLRGHIQETQYF. In DNA form, the CDR3 reads TGTGCCAGCAGTCGCCTATCCCTGCGGGGGCACATCCAAGAGACCCAGTACTTC.

Worth noting for this clonotype: A much larger clone sits a single nucleotide away, making a read error possible. J is TRBJ2-1 and V is TRBV4-3; D possibly matches TRBD1 or TRBD2 (5 bases each). Germline V gene lookup returns CDR1 LGHNA and CDR2 YSLEER. This CDR3 is 16 amino acids long. Trimming pared 4 bases from V and 6 bases from J, leaving 19 bases between. CDR3 DNA: TGCGCCAGCAGCCGAGATGAAGGGACGGTTTTCAATGAGCAGTTCTTC. Translation: CASSRDEGTVFNEQFF.

In this sample, this clonotype turned up a few times. V gene TRBV7-9 combines with J gene TRBJ2-1, with a weak D call TRBD2 (6 bases). V lost 0 bases to trimming and J lost 8 bases, with 11 bases between them. The germline CDR1 and CDR2 sequences are SEHNR and FQNEAQ (reference sequence). This CDR3 has 14 amino acids. The CDR3 region has the DNA TGTGCCAGCAGCTTAGCGCGTAGCGGCGATGAGCAGTTCTTC. Its translation: CASSLARSGDEQFF.

This clonotype was counted many times. Here the CDR3 reads CASSLRFGYEQYF. The CDR3 DNA reads as TGTGCCAGCAGCTTGCGGTTCGGATACGAGCAGTACTTC. The chain employs TRBV5-6 and TRBJ2-7; D gene ambiguous. The CDR3 is 13 amino acids. The V end lost 1 base, the J end lost 4 bases, and 9 bases lay between the germline ends. Germline assignment: CDR1 SGHDT and CDR2 YYEEEE.

A word on this clonotype: Being one base from a much bigger clone, this may be a read error. The DNA for the CDR3 is TGTGCCAGCCGATTAGTAATAGAAAAGTCAGCTACGCAGTATTTT. Encoded protein: CASRLVIEKSATQYF. The chain employs TRBV6-2 or TRBV6-3 and TRBJ2-3; the D is unclear. V lost 8 bases to trimming and J lost 8 bases, with 23 bases between them. Looked up from germline, CDR1 is MNHEY and CDR2 is SVGEGT. CDR3 length equals 15 residues.

The V gene is TRBV6-2 or TRBV6-3, the J gene TRBJ2-7, with D possibly being TRBD1 (6 bases). Germline CDR1 reads MNHEY; CDR2 reads SVGEGT. V was trimmed by 1 base and J by 3 bases, leaving 13 bases between them. CDR3 length equals 15 residues. CDR3: CASSYLTGQDYEQYF. The CDR3 coding sequence is TGTGCCAGCAGTTACTTAACGGGACAAGACTACGAGCAGTACTTC.

This clonotype was counted at least ten times. This chain links TRBV27 with TRBJ2-7, with TRBD1 matching 8 bases. With 5 bases clipped from V and 2 bases from J, the junction kept 2 bases outside the gene matches. The germline V gene has CDR1 MNHEY and CDR2 SMNVEV (reference sequence). The CDR3 is made up of 13 amino acids. CDR3 protein: CASSRGQAYEQYF. The CDR3 nucleotides are TGTGCCAGCAGTAGGGGACAGGCCTACGAGCAGTACTTC.

With regard to this clonotype: The junction shows a germline mismatch at one end, possibly a read error. The V and J genes are TRBV7-9 and TRBJ2-7; the D gene is possibly TRBD1 (6 bases). Germline V lookup: CDR1 SEHNR, CDR2 FQNEAQ (reference sequence). The CDR3 covers 12 residues. DNA of the CDR3: TGTGCCAGCAGCTTTGGGGGCTACGGGCAGTACTTC. Encoded protein: CASSFGGYGQYF.

This clonotype was counted a few times. This rearrangement joins TRBV29-1 to TRBJ2-5; tentatively, D is TRBD2 (5 bases). Trimming pared 3 bases from V and 5 bases from J, leaving 13 bases between. The germline V gene has CDR1 SQVTM and CDR2 ANQGSEA. CDR3 length: 13 amino acids. Here the CDR3 reads CSVDVASWETQYF. The CDR3 DNA reads as TGCAGCGTTGACGTCGCTAGCTGGGAGACCCAGTACTTC.

V gene TRBV23-1 combines with J gene TRBJ2-5, with 10 bases aligning to TRBD2. TRBV23-1 is noted as an ORF with a role that remains uncertain. The trim removed 2 bases at V and 4 bases at J, leaving 4 bases unmatched. This CDR3 is 15 amino acids long. The CDR3 sequence: CASSQGLADGETQYF. In DNA, the CDR3 is TGCGCCAGCAGTCAAGGACTAGCGGATGGAGAGACCCAGTACTTC.

The chain joins TRBV12-3 or TRBV12-4 to TRBJ1-1; D ambiguous. Trimming removed 6 bases from V and 9 bases from J, with 20 bases in between. The CDR3 has 14 residues. CDR3 DNA: TGTGCCAGCAGCCCTGTCACAGCTAGTACTCAAGCTTTCTTT. It codes for CASSPVTASTQAFF.

To note about this clonotype: This sequence may be a read error, since a much larger clone differs from it by one base. V and J are TRBV3-1 and TRBJ1-4, with 8 bases aligning to TRBD1. The germline V gene has CDR1 LGHDT and CDR2 YNNKEL (reference sequence). Trimming at V came to 1 base and at J to 7 bases, leaving 5 bases not matched to a gene. This CDR3 has 15 amino acids. The CDR3, as DNA: TGTGCCAGCAGCCAAGTAGGGACAGGAGGTGAAAAACTGTTTTTT. This encodes CASSQVGTGGEKLFF.

This clonotype was counted at least ten times. The gene calls are TRBV29-1 and TRBJ2-7, with 10 bases that match TRBD2. Trimming took 7 bases from V and 4 from J; bases not matched to a gene: 13. Germline CDR1 is SQVTM and CDR2 is ANQGSEA. CDR3 length: 15 amino acids. The CDR3 nucleotides are TGCAGCGCTGTGGAGCGGGGGGGCCCCGCTTACGAGCAGTACTTC. It yields the protein CSAVERGGPAYEQYF.

Remarks on this clonotype: The missing conserved phenylalanine or tryptophan at the end of this CDR3 makes a read error likely. The J gene is TRBJ2-7, the V gene TRBV27, with 8 positions matching TRBD1. V lost 6 bases, J lost 2 bases, and 3 bases stayed unmatched. CDR1 and CDR2 from the germline V gene are MNHEY and SMNVEV (reference sequence). This CDR3 is built from 13 residues. CDR3 in amino acids: CASRPQGAYEQYL. The CDR3 region has the DNA TGTGCCAGCAGGCCACAGGGGGCCTACGAGCAGTACCTC.

This clonotype was recorded many times. The chain recombines TRBV5-1 with TRBJ2-1; no clear D gene. The CDR3 loop spans 14 amino acids. The V end was cut by 0 bases, the J end by 6 bases, with 10 bases between. Germline V gives CDR1 SGHRS, CDR2 YFSETQ. The CDR3 bases are TGCGCCAGCAGCTTGGGGACCCCTGGCAATGAGCAGTTCTTC. This gives the protein CASSLGTPGNEQFF.

This clonotype was detected many times. The chain links TRBV27 to TRBJ2-7; 11 bases agree with TRBD2. The trim removed 5 bases at V and 6 bases at J, leaving 9 bases unmatched. The CDR3 totals 15 residues. Per germline, CDR1 MNHEY and CDR2 SMNVEV (reference sequence). The CDR3 sequence is CASSPGLAVVFEQYF. Written as DNA, the CDR3 is TGTGCCAGCAGTCCGGGACTAGCGGTGGTTTTCGAGCAGTACTTC.

This clonotype appeared many times. This CDR3 reads CASSLISGGSSKNIQYF. The DNA of the CDR3 is TGTGCCAGCAGCTTAATCTCAGGGGGCTCTTCCAAAAACATTCAGTACTTC. The rearrangement links TRBV7-2 to TRBJ2-4; 8 nucleotides agree with TRBD1. Germline V gene sequence: CDR1 SGHTA, CDR2 FQGNSA. Trimming removed 2 bases from V and 2 bases from J; junction bases left unmatched: 8. The CDR3 covers 17 residues. Supplemented by reference TRBV7-2 and TRBJ2-4, the full variable domain reads GAGVSQSPSNKVTEKGKDVELRCDPISGHTALYWYRQSLGQGLEFLIYFQGNSAPDKSGLPSDRFSAERTGGSVSTLTIQRTQQEDSAVYLCASSLISGGSSKNIQYFGAGTRLSVL.

This clonotype was counted only a few times. The chain links TRBV6-1 to TRBJ2-1; TRBD1 matches 7 bases. From germline, CDR1 is MNHNS and CDR2 SASEGT. The CDR3 has 15 residues. The J segment lost 7 bases and the V segment lost 6 bases, leaving 12 bases of the junction unmatched. The CDR3 DNA follows: TGTGCCAGCAGCCCGAAAGAGACAGGGTTGAATGAGCAGTTCTTC. Its translation: CASSPKETGLNEQFF.

This clonotype showed up just a few times. The chain has TRBV7-9 and TRBJ2-7; D gene ambiguous. Looked up from germline, CDR1 is SEHNR and CDR2 is FQNEAQ (reference sequence). The CDR3 spans 16 residues. V lost 1 base and J lost 0, with 13 bases in between. The CDR3 sequence: CASSLGATVSSYEQYF. As DNA, the CDR3 is TGTGCCAGCAGCTTAGGGGCGACTGTGAGCTCCTACGAGCAGTACTTC.

This clonotype was observed at least ten times. The chain joins TRBV5-8 to TRBJ2-7; 8 bases line up with TRBD2. The length of the CDR3 is 14 residues. Germline CDR1 reads SGHTS; CDR2 reads YDEGEE. Germline trimming cut 2 bases from V and 2 bases from J; bases unmatched to any gene: 3. CDR3 in DNA: TGTGCCAGCAGCTTTAGAGCGGGGGCCTACGAGCAGTACTTC. It translates to CASSFRAGAYEQYF. Looking up the rest from reference TRBV5-8 and TRBJ2-7 gives the full variable domain: EAGVTQSPTHLIKTRGQQATLRCSPISGHTSVYWYQQALGLGLQFLLWYDEGEERNRGNFPPRFSGRQFPNYSSELNVNALELEDSALYLCASSFRAGAYEQYFGPGTRLTVT.

A few counts support this clonotype. V gene TRBV4-3 combines with J gene TRBJ1-1, with D tentatively TRBD1 (6 bases). The CDR3 has 14 amino acids. The germline CDR1 and CDR2 sequences are LGHNA and YSLEER. Trimming took 3 bases from V and 3 from J, leaving 11 bases between them. The CDR3: CASSHDRWDTEAFF. In DNA, the CDR3 is TGCGCCAGCAGCCACGACAGGTGGGACACTGAAGCTTTCTTT.

The CDR3, as DNA: TGTGCCAGCAGACTTAGCGGGGGGGCCACAGATACGCAGTATTTT. Translated, it gives CASRLSGGATDTQYF. This rearrangement joins TRBV6-5 to TRBJ2-3; 11 positions agree with TRBD2. CDR1 MNHEY and CDR2 SVGAGI come from the germline V gene. Germline trimming cut 6 bases from V and 2 bases from J; bases unmatched to any gene: 4. The CDR3 consists of 15 residues.

This clonotype was detected many times. J is TRBJ2-3 and V is TRBV29-1; maybe TRBD1 (5 bases). Germline CDR1 reads SQVTM; CDR2 reads ANQGSEA. V lost 6 bases, J lost 2 bases, and 9 bases lay in between. The CDR3 runs 12 residues. The CDR3 DNA follows: TGCAGCGTGCGACAGATCACAGATACGCAGTATTTT. It yields the protein CSVRQITDTQYF.